At least ten counts were recorded for the clone carrying this TCR beta chain. Antigen specificity is unknown. This sample stems from a study of T cell repertoires in cytomegalovirus infection. Study-wide context: Carrying CMV and the relevant HLA type showed in public TCR beta signatures. Study-level points and caveats: It was HLA-C-restricted CMV-specific TCR beta clonotypes that dominated the response ex vivo.

CDR3 size: 14 residues. From germline, CDR1 is LGHNT and CDR2 FRNRAP. Trimming removed 2 bases from V and 4 bases from J, with 10 bases in between. TCRdb re-called the reads through MiXCR, storing one row per CDR3 protein. Counted here are under 300,000 distinct CDR3 sequences, approximately 13% occurring once; the ten biggest clones make up 1.5% to 2%. This chain links TRBV12-5 with TRBJ2-3; TRBD2 might be the D (6 bases). This TCR came from a human donor in good health (CMV status not recorded). Some clones in this sample may be carry-over from other donors' samples. The sample taken for sequencing was PBMCs. In nucleotides, the CDR3 is TGTGCTAGTGGTTTGACTAGCCCCGCAGATACGCAGTATTTT. Protein: CASGLTSPADTQYF.